The 13 T cell receptor beta chains below were found in one sample sequenced in a study of identical twins. TCRdb re-derived calls from the 5' RACE reads in MiXCR, one entry per CDR3 protein. The sample consists of about 700,000 distinct CDR3 sequences, over 5% of them appearing once. Input material: naive T cells sorted from blood. Source of these receptors: a young man in good health.

The chain joins TRBV3-1 to TRBJ2-5; the D is unclear. The CDR3 extends over 14 amino acids. V was pared by 0 bases and J by 5 bases, with 10 bases between. The germline CDR1 and CDR2 sequences are LGHDT and YNNKEL (reference sequence). The CDR3 region is CASSQEDLQETQYF. Written as DNA, the CDR3 is TGTGCCAGCAGCCAAGAGGACCTACAGGAGACCCAGTACTTC.

The sample holds a few counts of this clonotype. V gene TRBV7-2 combines with J gene TRBJ2-1; 13 bases agree with TRBD2. The CDR3 totals 16 residues. From germline, CDR1 is SGHTA and CDR2 FQGNSA. Trimming at V came to 5 bases and at J to 2 bases, leaving 3 bases not matched to a gene. DNA for the CDR3: TGTGCCAGCAGCGGGGGACTAGCGGGAACCTACAATGAGCAGTTCTTC. This gives the protein CASSGGLAGTYNEQFF.

V and J are TRBV2 and TRBJ2-5, with D uncertain. The CDR3 is 12 amino acids. V gave up 6 bases and J gave up 5 bases, with 10 bases separating them. Germline assignment: CDR1 SNHLY and CDR2 FYNNEI. CDR3 nucleotides: TGTGCCAGCAGGAGACGCGTGGAGACCCAGTACTTC. Amino acids: CASRRRVETQYF.

The chain couples TRBV27 to TRBJ1-2, with a possible D match to TRBD1 (6 bases). The CDR3 sequence is 15 residues long. Trimming left V 0 bases short and J 4 bases short, with 12 bases between. Germline assignment: CDR1 MNHEY and CDR2 SMNVEV (reference sequence). The CDR3 coding sequence is TGTGCCAGCAGTTTATCTGGCGGGGGCGGCTATGGCTACACCTTC. This gives the protein CASSLSGGGGYGYTF.

This clonotype was counted at least ten times. The chain has TRBV7-6 and TRBJ2-1, with 8 bases that match TRBD1. The J segment lost 6 bases and the V segment lost 5 bases, leaving 9 bases of the junction unmatched. The CDR3 sequence is 15 residues long. CDR1 and CDR2 (germline): SGHVS, FNYEAQ. The CDR3 spells CASSPGTGSGNEQFF. The CDR3 DNA sequence: TGTGCCAGCAGCCCCGGGACAGGTTCGGGCAATGAGCAGTTCTTC.

This clonotype showed up just a few times. The V and J genes are TRBV28 and TRBJ2-2; no definite D call. The CDR3 length is 15 residues. Germline lookup yields CDR1 MDHEN and CDR2 SYDVKM. V lost 3 bases and J 1 base, leaving 9 bases between the germline ends. DNA of the CDR3: TGTGCCAGCAGTTTCCTGAGAGGGAACACCGGGGAGCTGTTTTTT. It is translated as CASSFLRGNTGELFF.

This clonotype was seen many times. This rearrangement joins TRBV20-1 to TRBJ2-5, with a tentative D call TRBD1 (5 bases). The CDR3 is 16 amino acids. The V end was cut by 3 bases, the J end by 0 bases, with 17 bases between. Looked up from germline, CDR1 is DFQATT and CDR2 is SNEGSKA (reference sequence). CDR3 coding DNA: TGCAGTGCTAGCCCTCAAAAATCAGGGTACCAAGAGACCCAGTACTTC. Translated: CSASPQKSGYQETQYF.

This clonotype was observed many times. The rearrangement joins TRBV4-2 to TRBJ2-1, with 8 bases aligning to TRBD2. Germline CDR1 is LGHNA and CDR2 is YNFKEQ. After removal of 1 base from V and 0 bases from J, the junction contained 5 bases not matched to a gene. The CDR3 sequence is 17 residues long. CDR3 in amino acids: CASSQVPGTSSYNEQFF. CDR3 nucleotides: TGTGCCAGCAGCCAAGTTCCCGGGACTAGCTCCTACAATGAGCAGTTCTTC.

This clonotype was counted many times. V usage is TRBV6-2 or TRBV6-3 and J usage is TRBJ2-1, with 9 bases that match TRBD2. The CDR3 spans 17 residues. Germline trimming cut 6 bases from V and 1 base from J; bases unmatched to any gene: 10. The germline V gene has CDR1 MNHEY and CDR2 SVGEGT. The CDR3 coding sequence is TGTGCCAGCAGGCAGCTTATAGCGGGAGTATCCTACAATGAGCAGTTCTTC. The encoded protein is CASRQLIAGVSYNEQFF.

This clonotype showed up just a few times. The chain joins TRBV15 to TRBJ2-1; D is uncertain. Germline CDR1 is LNHNV and CDR2 is YYDKDF (reference sequence). CDR3 length equals 12 residues. The V end was cut by 2 bases, the J end by 9 bases, with 8 bases between. CDR3: CATSRYYGEQFF. In DNA form, the CDR3 reads TGTGCCACCAGCAGATATTACGGTGAGCAGTTCTTC.

This chain uses TRBV6-4 with TRBJ1-5, with 9 bases aligning to TRBD1. Trimming cost V 2 bases and J 4 bases; bases outside gene matches: 9. Germline V gene data show CDR1 as MRHNA and CDR2 as SNTAGT. This CDR3 is 17 amino acids long. CDR3 nucleotides: TGTGCCAGCAGTGACAAAGGGACAGGGAGGGATAATCAGCCCCAGCATTTT. Its protein product is CASSDKGTGRDNQPQHF.

In regard to this clonotype: Given the absence of the conserved phenylalanine or tryptophan at the CDR3 end, a read error is likely. The chain has TRBV4-3 and TRBJ2-3; 9 bases map to TRBD2. V was pared by 3 bases and J by 2 bases, with 12 bases of the junction left unmatched. Germline V gene sequence: CDR1 LGHNA, CDR2 YSLEER. There are 18 residues in the CDR3. CDR3: CASSHPAEASGVTDTQYY. CDR3 in DNA: TGCGCCAGCAGCCATCCGGCTGAGGCTAGCGGGGTCACAGATACGCAGTATTAT.

This clonotype was seen a few times. The chain has TRBV18 and TRBJ1-5; D is perhaps TRBD1 (6 bases). CDR1 KGHSH and CDR2 LQKENI come from the germline V gene. The length of the CDR3 is 13 residues. V was pared by 4 bases and J by 6 bases, with 10 bases between. CDR3 DNA: TGTGCCAGCTCACTAGGACAGTCTCAGCCCCAGCATTTT. Protein sequence: CASSLGQSQPQHF.